The subject of this entry is one TCR beta chain. Its antigen remains unknown. The entry originates in a study of T cell responses to AZD1222 COVID-19 vaccine. From germline, CDR1 is KGHSH and CDR2 LQKENI. Trimming shortened V by 5 bases and J by 1 base, and 6 bases separated the two germline ends. The CDR3 is 12 residues long. TCRdb's table, derived via immunoSEQ multiplex PCR, lists solely in-frame clones and lacks some. Among roughly 81,000 clones listed, around 85% were seen once. Study-wide findings and caveats: Just six AZD1222 recipients were seropositive at baseline. Donors were largely white British and mainly female; clonal diversity was possibly underestimated.

The chain couples TRBV18 to TRBJ2-7; D remains ambiguous. This specimen was peripheral blood, taken on day 0 of AZD1222 vaccination. The TCR sequence derives from an adult in good health. As DNA, the CDR3 is TGTGCCAGCTCAGCATATTCCTACGAGCAGTACTTC. This gives the protein CASSAYSYEQYF.